What follows is one T cell receptor beta chain and its context. Its antigen remains undetermined. The junction does not match germline at one end; this may be a read error. This record belongs to a study of blood T cell repertoires in COVID-19 (dated by TCRdb to the early 2020s). Turning to the overall study: The collaborator samples originated in the United States, Italy and Spain and spanned the acute and convalescent phases of COVID-19. The material from the prospective study consisted of cDNA or gDNA derived from T cells, B-cell-depleted T cells, or PBMCs. The dataset comprised deeply sampled blood TCRbeta repertoires from subjects exposed to, actively infected with, or recovered from COVID-19. A freely available public database, intended as a resource for researchers studying the immune response to SARS-CoV-2, is where the repertoires were released. Samples came from the ongoing ImmuneRACE study (first 160 participants) plus 1,254 subjects from 6 global collaborators. The sample metadata nearly always contained a de-identified subject ID, COVID-19 status, age in years and sex. Where HLA class I and class II types were available, the types were taken from metadata supplied by the sample provider, not from assay-based typing.

The paper as a whole reports these results and caveats: The amount of clinical and demographic metadata varied by source and participant and was provided uncurated.

In the prospective study, participants were roughly 18 to 100 years old, resided in 24 geographic areas of the United States, and were enrolled through a virtual design. In the prospective study, cohorts were assigned on the basis of participant-reported clinical history obtained from a screening survey and a study questionnaire. Exposed participants were defined as having been in contact with someone with a PCR-confirmed or clinician-diagnosed COVID-19 case within 2 weeks of study entry. Mobile phlebotomists in the prospective study collected whole blood, serum and a nasopharyngeal or oropharyngeal swab from every participant. Over an approximately two-month period, participants in the prospective study had the option of providing additional blood draws and questionnaires. Before DNA extraction, blood samples from the prospective study were shipped at room temperature or frozen. TCRbeta CDR3 regions were amplified from genomic DNA by means of the immunoSEQ Assay, a bias-controlled multiplex PCR. The original methods were these. Within the assay, amplification of reference gene primers was used to estimate how many nucleated cells each sample contained. Sequence reads were collapsed and filtered to measure the absolute abundance of every unique TCRbeta CDR3 rearrangement. For each sample, productive Simpson clonality was calculated as the square root of Simpson's diversity index over productive rearrangements. The table comes from immuneACCESS by way of TCRdb, which keeps in-frame sequences with V and J called. Part of the clones is missing from these tables; in studies checked, under half for an unresolved V gene and the rest for unknown reasons. That table gives V, J and clone size, and the DNA gave D and trimming. Within this sample are approximately 280,000 clones, with roughly 80% of them counted one time only. Clones ranked in the top ten supply approximately 5% of the sample.

The germline V gene (reference sequence) gives CDR1 as SSHAT and CDR2 as FNYEAQ. Including the terminal cysteine and phenylalanine, the CDR3 comprises 15 residues. The retained sequence is limited to the CDR3, 45 bases, with the frame set at the first base. The chain joins TRBV7-7 to TRBJ2-5; 9 bases in between match TRBD2. Sample: PBMCs or T cells enriched from blood (not recorded which). This TCR derives from a man aged 35 to 55 who had been exposed to COVID-19. The CDR3 corresponds to CASSLGSGRRETQYF. At the DNA level, the sequence is TGTGCTAGCAGCTTGGGTAGCGGGAGACGAGAGACCCAGTACTTC.